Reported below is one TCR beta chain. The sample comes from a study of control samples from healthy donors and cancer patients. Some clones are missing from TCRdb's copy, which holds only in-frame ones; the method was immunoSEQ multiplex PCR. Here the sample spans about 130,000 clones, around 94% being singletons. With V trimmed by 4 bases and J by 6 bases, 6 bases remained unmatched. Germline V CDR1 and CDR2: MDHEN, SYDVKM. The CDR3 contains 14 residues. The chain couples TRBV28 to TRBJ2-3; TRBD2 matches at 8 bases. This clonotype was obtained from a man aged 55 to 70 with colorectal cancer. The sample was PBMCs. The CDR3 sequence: CASSSGGPVDTQYF. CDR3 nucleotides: TGTGCCAGCAGTTCGGGGGGGCCAGTGGATACGCAGTATTTT.